One and the same sample provided the 11 T cell receptor beta chains below, sequenced in a study of T cells in Graves' hyperthyroidism and ophthalmopathy. Regions amplified from RNA transcripts were the TCR beta CDR3 regions. The primer set for the first-round RT-PCR of the TCR CDR3 was HTBI. TCRdb re-called the multiplex PCR reads with MiXCR, one entry per CDR3 protein. The repertoire consists of nearly 750,000 distinct CDR3 sequences, with around 40% occurring once and the leading ten covering more than 25%. The sequenced sample consisted of blood. Receptors originate from a woman in her forties with Graves' hyperthyroidism.

There are a few counts of this clonotype. V is TRBV6-6 and J is TRBJ2-2; 7 bases align to TRBD1. Trimming took 4 bases from V and 6 from J; bases not matched to a gene: 11. The CDR3 covers 16 residues. CDR1 and CDR2 from the germline V gene are MNHNY and SVGAGI (reference sequence). CDR3 DNA: TGTGCCAGCAGTTCCCGACAGGGACACGTTGCCGGGGAGCTGTTTTTT. It is translated as CASSSRQGHVAGELFF.

This clonotype was picked up a small number of times. At one boundary the junction diverges from the germline segment, which might be a read error. The gene calls are TRBV7-9 and TRBJ2-2, with D perhaps assigned TRBD1 or TRBD2 (5 bases each). This CDR3 has 16 amino acids. Germline-derived CDR1 and CDR2 are SEHNR and FQNEAQ (reference sequence). The CDR3 nucleotides are TGCGCCAGCAGCCAAGATCGAGGGGTGGGCACCGGGGAGCTGTTTTTT. Translation: CASSQDRGVGTGELFF.

The genes are TRBV29-1 and TRBJ2-1; 8 nucleotides align to TRBD1. V lost 7 bases to trimming and J lost 1 base; unmatched junction nucleotides: 9. Germline CDR1 SQVTM, CDR2 ANQGSEA. The CDR3 sequence is 15 residues long. The CDR3 is CSATRGTGSYNEQFF. In DNA, the CDR3 is TGCAGCGCCACCCGCGGGACAGGTTCCTACAATGAGCAGTTCTTC.

This clonotype was recorded many times. The chain uses TRBV7-2 and TRBJ2-7, with no clear D. V lost 7 bases, J lost 5 bases, and 18 bases lay in between. There are 14 residues in the CDR3. CDR1 SGHTA and CDR2 FQGNSA come from the germline V gene. The CDR3 region is CASTLRASKDEQYF. As DNA, the CDR3 is TGTGCCAGCACCCTCCGGGCGAGTAAGGACGAGCAGTACTTC. The full variable domain, rest sourced from reference TRBV7-2 and TRBJ2-7, is GAGVSQSPSNKVTEKGKDVELRCDPISGHTALYWYRQSLGQGLEFLIYFQGNSAPDKSGLPSDRFSAERTGGSVSTLTIQRTQQEDSAVYLCASTLRASKDEQYFGPGTRLTVT.

This clonotype was seen a handful of times. The gene calls are TRBV12-3 or TRBV12-4 and TRBJ2-6; no clear D gene. The V and J ends lost 6 bases and 0 bases respectively, with 12 bases between them. The CDR3 consists of 16 residues. The CDR3 protein is CASSLPGYSGANVLTF. DNA of the CDR3: TGTGCCAGCAGCTTACCGGGTTACTCTGGGGCCAACGTCCTGACTTTC.

The chain combines TRBV20-1 with TRBJ2-7; 8 nucleotides line up with TRBD1. The CDR3 has 14 amino acids. V was clipped by 3 bases and J by 0 bases; unmatched bases: 4. Germline assignment: CDR1 DFQATT and CDR2 SNEGSKA (reference sequence). CDR3 amino acids: CSASLQGASYEQYF. CDR3 DNA: TGCAGTGCTAGTCTCCAGGGGGCCTCCTACGAGCAGTACTTC.

For this clonotype: One end of the junction fails to match germline, which may point to a read error. The chain recombines TRBV2 with TRBJ2-6, with TRBD2 matching over 12 bases. Germline assignment: CDR1 SNHLY and CDR2 FYNNEI. The CDR3 is 16 residues long. The CDR3 bases are TGTGCCAGCAGTGAAGTTCGGACTAGCGGGGCCCACGTCCTGACTTTC. It specifies CASSEVRTSGAHVLTF.

V and J are TRBV14 and TRBJ2-7, with D possibly matching TRBD2 (7 bases). TRBJ2-1 matches the DNA end more closely, so the J call is doubtful. CDR3 size: 15 residues. Per germline, CDR1 SGHDN and CDR2 FVKESK. DNA of the CDR3: TGTGCCAGCAGCCAAGTCGCGGGGGCATACAATGAGCAGTTCTTC. Residues: CASSQVAGAYNEQFF.

The chain couples TRBV25-1 to TRBJ1-2; D gene uncertain. Germline lookup yields CDR1 MGHDK and CDR2 SYGVNS. The CDR3 is 16 residues long. Trimming took off 6 bases at V and 5 bases at J, with 22 bases between the two ends. This CDR3 reads CASSPETRTAGYGYTF. The CDR3 bases are TGTGCCAGCAGCCCAGAAACCAGGACCGCGGGTTATGGCTACACCTTC.

This clonotype appeared many times. The rearrangement uses TRBV12-3 or TRBV12-4 and TRBJ1-2, with a tentative D call TRBD1 (5 bases). This CDR3 contains 15 residues. The V and J ends lost 1 base and 5 bases respectively, with 14 bases between them. The CDR3 coding sequence is TGTGCCAGCAGTTTAGGCCGTGGTAGGGGTTATGGCTACACCTTC. This encodes CASSLGRGRGYGYTF.

The rearrangement joins TRBV7-9 to TRBJ2-5; D is uncertain. The germline gives CDR1 SEHNR, CDR2 FQNEAQ (reference sequence). The length of the CDR3 is 16 residues. Trimming cost V 1 base and J 1 base, with 13 bases left between them. The CDR3 sequence is CASSLVVQAFQETQYF. CDR3 nucleotide sequence: TGTGCCAGCAGCTTAGTTGTTCAAGCATTCCAAGAGACCCAGTACTTC.